These 13 T cell receptor beta chains were all obtained from the same sample, sequenced in a study of Ad26.COV2.S vaccination and SARS-CoV-2 variants. TCRdb keeps only in-frame clones here, not all; method: immunoSEQ multiplex PCR. The sample contains some 460,000 clones, roughly 87% of which appear only once. Treatment denoted: some 20 received Ad26.COV2.S at low or high dose, single or two shots; several received placebo; per-sample allocation not given. Sampling happened 63 days after the first vaccine or placebo injection. The source material was peripheral blood, sampled in a trial of Ad26.COV2.S vaccine versus placebo. Source of these receptors: a person between 18 and 60 years old who received the Ad26.COV2.S COVID-19 vaccine or a placebo.

V is TRBV7-2 and J is TRBJ1-6; 7 nucleotides line up with TRBD1. Germline trimming cut 2 bases from V and 6 bases from J; bases unmatched to any gene: 7. The germline V gene encodes CDR1 SGHTA and CDR2 FQGNSA. The CDR3 totals 16 residues. CDR3 loop: CASSLRRTGINSPLHF. The CDR3 DNA follows: TGTGCCAGCAGCTTACGGAGGACAGGAATTAATTCACCCCTCCACTTT.

The chain uses TRBV6-5 and TRBJ2-7; TRBD1 agrees at 8 bases. Unmatched junction bases numbered 6, after V lost 5 bases and J lost 3 bases. The germline gives CDR1 MNHEY, CDR2 SVGAGI. This CDR3 has 14 residues. CDR3 loop: CASSRTGIIYEQYF. The CDR3 DNA sequence: TGTGCCAGCAGTCGGACAGGGATTATCTACGAGCAGTACTTC.

This clone has a single count. This rearrangement joins TRBV9 to TRBJ1-2; D unresolved. CDR1 is SGDLS, CDR2 YYNGEE, per germline. Trimming took off 5 bases at V and 2 bases at J, with 10 bases between the two ends. The CDR3 has 13 residues. CDR3 sequence reads: CASSPRSNYGYTF. CDR3 nucleotide sequence: TGTGCCAGCAGTCCTCGGTCCAACTATGGCTACACCTTC.

The chain carries TRBV5-6 and TRBJ2-1, with no clear D. CDR1 and CDR2 (germline): SGHDT, YYEEEE. Trimming cost V 4 bases and J 4 bases, with 9 bases left between them. CDR3 length: 13 residues. The CDR3 DNA sequence: TGTGCCAGCAGCGTGAATCAGTACAATGAGCAGTTCTTC. It yields the protein CASSVNQYNEQFF.

This clone was detected only once. The CDR3 region has the DNA TGTGCCAGCAGTCTCTCCGGGGCCGTTTATGGCTACACCTTC. It codes for CASSLSGAVYGYTF. The rearrangement links TRBV6-5 to TRBJ1-2; D is possibly TRBD1 (5 bases). This CDR3 is 14 amino acids long. Germline CDR1 and CDR2: MNHEY and SVGAGI. Deletions cut 5 bases from V and 5 bases from J, with 15 bases between.

Only one count was recorded for this clone. This chain connects TRBV6-5 to TRBJ2-1; 10 bases agree with TRBD2. With V trimmed by 8 bases and J by 4 bases, 5 bases remained unmatched. The germline CDR1 and CDR2 sequences are MNHEY and SVGAGI. The CDR3 length is 14 residues. The CDR3 loop is CASSTSGVYNEQFF. The CDR3 DNA follows: TGTGCCAGCTCCACTAGCGGGGTGTACAATGAGCAGTTCTTC.

The genes are TRBV18 and TRBJ2-3, with a possible D match to TRBD2 (6 bases). CDR3 length equals 16 residues. V lost 1 base and J lost 1, with 12 bases in between. Germline-derived CDR1 and CDR2 are KGHSH and LQKENI. The DNA of the CDR3 is TGTGCCAGCTCACCACAGTGGGGGGATCGCACAGATACGCAGTATTTT. Protein: CASSPQWGDRTDTQYF. Full variable domain (remainder filled in from reference TRBV18 and TRBJ2-3): NAGVMQNPRHLVRRRGQEARLRCSPMKGHSHVYWYRQLPEEGLKFMVYLQKENIIDESGMPKERFSAEFPKEGPSILRIQQVVRGDSAAYFCASSPQWGDRTDTQYFGPGTRLTVL.

The chain couples TRBV7-2 to TRBJ1-3, with D unresolved. V was cut by 5 bases and J by 0 bases, with 11 bases left in between. The length of the CDR3 is 15 residues. The germline V gene encodes CDR1 SGHTA and CDR2 FQGNSA. This CDR3 is CASSPHMSSGNTIYF. The CDR3 DNA reads TGTGCCAGCAGCCCCCACATGAGCTCTGGAAACACCATATATTTT. The full variable domain, its missing parts supplied by reference TRBV7-2 and TRBJ1-3, is GAGVSQSPSNKVTEKGKDVELRCDPISGHTALYWYRQSLGQGLEFLIYFQGNSAPDKSGLPSDRFSAERTGGSVSTLTIQRTQQEDSAVYLCASSPHMSSGNTIYFGEGSWLTVV.

The genes are TRBV4-2 and TRBJ2-7, with a weak D call TRBD2 (6 bases). The V gene's germline CDR1 is LGHNA and CDR2 YNFKEQ. This CDR3 has 15 amino acids. Trimming cost V 0 bases and J 3 bases, with 12 bases left between them. The CDR3 DNA reads TGTGCCAGCAGCCAAGATGCCGGGGGAGACTACGAGCAGTACTTC. Translation gives CASSQDAGGDYEQYF.

This chain joins TRBV13 and TRBJ2-3; D is perhaps TRBD1 (6 bases). Trimming removed 7 bases at V and 3 bases at J, with 23 bases between. This CDR3 is 17 amino acids long. CDR1 is PRHDT, CDR2 FYEKMQ, per germline (reference sequence). The CDR3 DNA reads TGTGCCAGCACCCTAAAACAAGGGGGAGCAACTACAGATACGCAGTATTTT. Its translation is CASTLKQGGATTDTQYF.

The V call is TRBV15, the J call TRBJ2-1; D may match TRBD1 or TRBD2 (5 bases each). Per the germline V gene, CDR1 is LNHNV and CDR2 is YYDKDF (reference sequence). The CDR3 covers 18 residues. Trimming pared 1 base from V and 2 bases from J, leaving 18 bases between. CDR3 coding DNA: TGTGCCACCAGCAGAGTAACGGTCTGGGGGTCCCCCTACAATGAGCAGTTCTTC. It specifies CATSRVTVWGSPYNEQFF.

This clone turned up a few times. V gene TRBV7-6 combines with J gene TRBJ2-7, with 12 positions matching TRBD2. Germline CDR1 reads SGHVS; CDR2 reads FNYEAQ. This CDR3 comprises 16 residues. J gave up 6 bases and V 5 bases, and 11 bases lay outside the gene matches. DNA of the CDR3: TGTGCCAGCAGCCCCCGGACTAGCGGGACGCGCGGCGAGCAGTACTTC. Translating it yields CASSPRTSGTRGEQYF.

The rearrangement joins TRBV5-5 to TRBJ2-4; the match to TRBD2 covers 8 bases. V lost 8 bases and J lost 7; bases outside the gene matches: 11. This CDR3 is built from 14 residues. The germline CDR1 and CDR2 sequences are SGHKS and YYEKEE (reference sequence). The CDR3 sequence is CASTNPSGSNIQYF. For the CDR3, the DNA is TGTGCCAGTACTAACCCAAGCGGGAGCAACATTCAGTACTTC. Full variable domain (outside the CDR3, taken from reference TRBV5-5 and TRBJ2-4): DAGVTQSPTHLIKTRGQQVTLRCSPISGHKSVSWYQQVLGQGPQFIFQYYEKEERGRGNFPDRFSARQFPNYSSELNVNALLLGDSALYLCASTNPSGSNIQYFGAGTRLSVL.